Below are 18 T cell receptor beta chains sequenced from a single sample in a study of blood T cell repertoires in COVID-19. Libraries were prepared by immunoSEQ multiplex PCR; TCRdb keeps only in-frame clonotypes and omits some of them. Found here are about 100,000 clones, about 88% of them singletons; the top ten hold 7% to 9.5%. Material for sequencing was peripheral blood. These receptors all come from a man younger than 45 in a cohort sampled during active COVID-19.

This chain connects TRBV7-9 to TRBJ2-5; tentatively, D is TRBD1 (6 bases). Deletions cut 3 bases from V and 2 bases from J, with 10 bases between. Germline-derived CDR1 and CDR2 are SEHNR and FQNEAQ (reference sequence). The CDR3 length is 14 residues. DNA of the CDR3: TGTGCCAGCAGCTTCTCCGGACAGCAAGAGACCCAGTACTTC. Translation: CASSFSGQQETQYF.

The chain recombines TRBV5-4 with TRBJ2-7; the D is unclear. Germline V gene sequence: CDR1 SGHNT, CDR2 YYREEE (reference sequence). V dropped 0 bases and J dropped 9 bases, with 10 bases sitting between them. The CDR3 is 12 amino acids. CDR3 protein: CASSLGDGWQYF. The CDR3 bases are TGTGCCAGCAGCTTGGGTGACGGGTGGCAGTACTTC.

The chain carries TRBV19 and TRBJ1-2; D may be TRBD1 (5 bases). CDR1 LNHDA and CDR2 SQIVND come from the germline V gene (reference sequence). The CDR3 has 14 residues. Trimming stripped 7 bases from V and 4 bases from J, with 16 bases between. CDR3 region: CASIPDIFSYGYTF. The CDR3 DNA sequence: TGTGCCAGTATCCCGGACATTTTCTCCTATGGCTACACCTTC. Full variable domain (outside the CDR3, taken from reference TRBV19 and TRBJ1-2): DGGITQSPKYLFRKEGQNVTLSCEQNLNHDAMYWYRQDPGQGLRLIYYSQIVNDFQKGDIAEGYSVSREKKESFPLTVTSAQKNPTAFYLCASIPDIFSYGYTFGSGTRLTVV.

The sample holds a few counts of this clone. This chain uses TRBV7-6 with TRBJ1-3; D remains unclear. Trimming shortened V by 2 bases and J by 5 bases, and 10 bases separated the two germline ends. Germline assignment: CDR1 SGHVS and CDR2 FNYEAQ. The CDR3 is 14 residues long. The CDR3 here is CASSLRLVRNTIYF. CDR3 DNA sequence: TGTGCCAGCAGCTTACGGTTAGTCCGAAACACCATATATTTT.

This clone was observed a single time. At the DNA level, this CDR3 is encoded by other sequences in the same sample as well. The chain is built from TRBV7-2 and TRBJ2-7, with 9 bases matching TRBD1. V shed 5 bases and J 3 bases; nucleotides not matched to a gene: 5. The germline V gene has CDR1 SGHTA and CDR2 FQGNSA. This CDR3 has 14 amino acids. The CDR3 DNA follows: TGTGCCAGCAGCGCCGGGACAGGGATCTACGAGCAGTACTTC. Translation gives CASSAGTGIYEQYF. Full variable domain (remainder filled in from reference TRBV7-2 and TRBJ2-7): GAGVSQSPSNKVTEKGKDVELRCDPISGHTALYWYRQSLGQGLEFLIYFQGNSAPDKSGLPSDRFSAERTGGSVSTLTIQRTQQEDSAVYLCASSAGTGIYEQYFGPGTRLTVT.

The chain uses TRBV2 and TRBJ2-3; no reliable D call. The V and J ends lost 0 bases and 9 bases respectively, with 10 bases between them. CDR3 length equals 13 residues. The V gene's germline CDR1 is SNHLY and CDR2 FYNNEI. The CDR3 here is CASSEALSGTQYF. As DNA, the CDR3 is TGTGCCAGCAGTGAAGCGTTGTCCGGGACGCAGTATTTT.

The chain links TRBV19 to TRBJ2-7; unclear D gene. V lost 2 bases, J lost 2 bases, and 10 bases lay in between. Germline loops: CDR1 LNHDA, CDR2 SQIVND (reference sequence). The CDR3 contains 14 residues. The CDR3, as DNA: TGTGCCAGTAGTATAAGTAACGGAGCCTACGAGCAGTACTTC. Its translation: CASSISNGAYEQYF.

The table lists this clone with a count of one. The chain links TRBV4-3 to TRBJ2-4, with D maybe TRBD1 (7 bases). Germline lookup yields CDR1 LGHNA and CDR2 YSLEER. Trimming took 0 bases from V and 1 from J, leaving 13 bases between them. The CDR3 sequence is 17 residues long. CDR3 sequence: CASSQEWQGGAKNIQYF. The CDR3 DNA reads TGCGCCAGCAGCCAAGAATGGCAGGGGGGTGCCAAAAACATTCAGTACTTC.

The chain has TRBV5-1 and TRBJ2-5, with D perhaps TRBD1 (5 bases). This CDR3 region has 15 residues. Germline V gene lookup returns CDR1 SGHRS and CDR2 YFSETQ. Between the trimmed V and J ends, which lost 6 bases and 4 bases, there was a span of 19 bases. In DNA form, the CDR3 reads TGCGCCAGCACCGTAGGGGCAGGACAATCAGAGACCCAGTACTTC. This translates into CASTVGAGQSETQYF.

V is TRBV10-3 and J is TRBJ2-1; TRBD2 matches 8 bases. The CDR3 extends over 14 amino acids. Germline V CDR1 and CDR2: ENHRY, SYGVKD. The V and J ends lost 4 bases and 5 bases, in that order; junction bases with no gene match: 4. In DNA, the CDR3 is TGTGCCATCAGTGGGACTAGCACACACAATGAGCAGTTCTTC. It is translated as CAISGTSTHNEQFF.

The chain is built from TRBV6-5 and TRBJ1-1; 7 bases fit TRBD1. The length of the CDR3 is 15 residues. Germline V gene data show CDR1 as MNHEY and CDR2 as SVGAGI. The junction had 6 bases not matched to a gene; V was cut back by 2 bases and J by 3 bases. CDR3 coding DNA: TGTGCCAGCAGTTACACTTACAGGGGTCACACTGAAGCTTTCTTT. It specifies CASSYTYRGHTEAFF.

V and J are TRBV5-1 and TRBJ2-1; 12 nucleotides line up with TRBD1. The V gene's germline CDR1 is SGHRS and CDR2 YFSETQ. Trimming at V came to 0 bases and at J to 8 bases, leaving 3 bases not matched to a gene. The CDR3 runs 15 residues. CDR3 residues: CASSLAGDRGHEQFF. The CDR3 coding sequence is TGCGCCAGCAGCTTGGCCGGGGACAGGGGGCATGAGCAGTTCTTC.

The V gene is TRBV24-1, the J gene TRBJ2-1; TRBD2 aligns across 13 bases. Per germline, CDR1 KGHDR and CDR2 SFDVKD. The CDR3 is 16 residues long. J was trimmed by 7 bases and V by 4 bases; bases with no gene match: 6. For the CDR3, the DNA is TGTGCCACCAGTGAACGGACTAGCGGGGGATCAAATGAGCAGTTCTTC. Residues: CATSERTSGGSNEQFF.

The chain uses TRBV7-2 and TRBJ1-6; D is ambiguous. Germline CDR1 reads SGHTA; CDR2 reads FQGNSA. Trimming took off 4 bases at V and 6 bases at J, with 13 bases between the two ends. The CDR3 loop spans 15 amino acids. The CDR3 protein is CASSSDGGINSPLHF. The CDR3 DNA is TGTGCCAGCAGCTCGGACGGAGGTATTAATTCACCCCTCCACTTT.

This chain links TRBV7-2 with TRBJ2-2; D perhaps matches TRBD1 (6 bases). The CDR3 contains 14 residues. Germline values: CDR1 SGHTA, CDR2 FQGNSA. V was clipped by 5 bases and J by 6 bases, with 13 bases between them. CDR3 protein: CASSTGTRAGELFF. CDR3 coding DNA: TGTGCCAGCAGCACCGGGACAAGGGCCGGGGAGCTGTTTTTT.

This chain connects TRBV2 to TRBJ2-1, with 10 bases identical to TRBD2. V shed 4 bases, J shed 5 bases, and the junction held 5 bases outside the gene matches. This CDR3 comprises 15 residues. Germline V gene data show CDR1 as SNHLY and CDR2 as FYNNEI. Here the CDR3 reads CASSGGLAGDNEQFF. The DNA of the CDR3 is TGTGCCAGCAGTGGAGGGCTAGCGGGGGACAATGAGCAGTTCTTC.

The chain uses TRBV6-5 and TRBJ2-3, with 12 bases matching TRBD2. The CDR3 is 15 amino acids. Looked up from germline, CDR1 is MNHEY and CDR2 is SVGAGI. After removal of 2 bases from V and 8 bases from J, the junction contained 5 bases not matched to a gene. CDR3 region: CASSYVTSGGTTQYF. CDR3 coding DNA: TGTGCCAGCAGTTACGTGACTAGCGGGGGAACTACGCAGTATTTT.

The chain links TRBV5-1 to TRBJ2-3; 14 positions match TRBD2. Germline V gene sequence: CDR1 SGHRS, CDR2 YFSETQ. V dropped 0 bases and J dropped 0; count of bases not matched to a gene: 9. This CDR3 contains 20 residues. The DNA for the CDR3 is TGCGCCAGCAGCTTGGCCGGTCGACTAGCGGGGGGGCTTAGCACAGATACGCAGTATTTT. Its protein is CASSLAGRLAGGLSTDTQYF.